The next 6 T cell receptor beta chains were all read from a single sample in a study of shared clonotypes between healthy human individuals. Generated by immunoSEQ multiplex PCR, the TCRdb table keeps only in-frame clones and is missing some. The data show around 370,000 clones, 96% seen once. Sequenced input: memory CD8+ T cells sorted from blood. Subset described: CD45RO+ cells pooled with CCR7-negative TemRA cells. These receptors all stem from a man younger than 40 in good health.

The chain uses TRBV4-2 and TRBJ1-4; D gene unclear. CDR3 length: 14 amino acids. The germline V gene encodes CDR1 LGHNA and CDR2 YNFKEQ. Trimming cost V 5 bases and J 0 bases, with 7 bases left between them. The CDR3 DNA follows: TGTGCCAGCAGCATAACAGCAACTAATGAAAAACTGTTTTTT. It specifies CASSITATNEKLFF.

The chain employs TRBV6-5 and TRBJ1-2, with 9 bases that match TRBD1. Trimming at V came to 4 bases and at J to 8 bases, leaving 11 bases not matched to a gene. CDR3 length: 15 residues. Germline values: CDR1 MNHEY, CDR2 SVGAGI. CDR3 loop: CASSFPGQGRRGYTF. CDR3 in DNA: TGTGCCAGCAGTTTCCCCGGACAGGGGAGGCGCGGCTACACCTTC.

V gene TRBV19 combines with J gene TRBJ2-7, with D tentatively TRBD1 (6 bases). This CDR3 is built from 14 residues. Germline V gives CDR1 LNHDA, CDR2 SQIVND (reference sequence). V lost 5 bases, J lost 2 bases, and 13 bases lay in between. The CDR3 nucleotides are TGTGCCAGTAGTCTTGAGGGACAAACCTACGAGCAGTACTTC. It translates to CASSLEGQTYEQYF.

The rearrangement uses TRBV7-6 and TRBJ2-7; tentatively, D is TRBD2 (6 bases). V was trimmed by 1 base and J by 1 base, leaving 17 bases between them. The CDR3 loop spans 17 amino acids. Germline-derived CDR1 and CDR2 are SGHVS and FNYEAQ. CDR3 bases: TGTGCCAGCAGCTTAGAACCGGGACTTACCACATCCTACGAGCAGTACTTC. This translates into CASSLEPGLTTSYEQYF.

This chain joins TRBV5-4 and TRBJ2-7; the match to TRBD1 covers 10 bases. Unmatched junction bases numbered 11, after V lost 6 bases and J lost 5 bases. This CDR3 region has 15 residues. CDR1 and CDR2 (germline): SGHNT, YYREEE (reference sequence). CDR3 DNA sequence: TGTGCCAGCACCTCGTTACGGGACAGGGGCAACGAGCAGTACTTC. Its protein is CASTSLRDRGNEQYF.

The chain uses TRBV9 and TRBJ2-3, with 12 bases matching TRBD2. Germline V lookup: CDR1 SGDLS, CDR2 YYNGEE. With V trimmed by 8 bases and J by 4 bases, 5 bases remained unmatched. The CDR3 totals 14 residues. The CDR3: CASSSSGRADTQYF. The CDR3 DNA sequence: TGTGCCAGTAGCTCTAGCGGGAGGGCAGATACGCAGTATTTT.